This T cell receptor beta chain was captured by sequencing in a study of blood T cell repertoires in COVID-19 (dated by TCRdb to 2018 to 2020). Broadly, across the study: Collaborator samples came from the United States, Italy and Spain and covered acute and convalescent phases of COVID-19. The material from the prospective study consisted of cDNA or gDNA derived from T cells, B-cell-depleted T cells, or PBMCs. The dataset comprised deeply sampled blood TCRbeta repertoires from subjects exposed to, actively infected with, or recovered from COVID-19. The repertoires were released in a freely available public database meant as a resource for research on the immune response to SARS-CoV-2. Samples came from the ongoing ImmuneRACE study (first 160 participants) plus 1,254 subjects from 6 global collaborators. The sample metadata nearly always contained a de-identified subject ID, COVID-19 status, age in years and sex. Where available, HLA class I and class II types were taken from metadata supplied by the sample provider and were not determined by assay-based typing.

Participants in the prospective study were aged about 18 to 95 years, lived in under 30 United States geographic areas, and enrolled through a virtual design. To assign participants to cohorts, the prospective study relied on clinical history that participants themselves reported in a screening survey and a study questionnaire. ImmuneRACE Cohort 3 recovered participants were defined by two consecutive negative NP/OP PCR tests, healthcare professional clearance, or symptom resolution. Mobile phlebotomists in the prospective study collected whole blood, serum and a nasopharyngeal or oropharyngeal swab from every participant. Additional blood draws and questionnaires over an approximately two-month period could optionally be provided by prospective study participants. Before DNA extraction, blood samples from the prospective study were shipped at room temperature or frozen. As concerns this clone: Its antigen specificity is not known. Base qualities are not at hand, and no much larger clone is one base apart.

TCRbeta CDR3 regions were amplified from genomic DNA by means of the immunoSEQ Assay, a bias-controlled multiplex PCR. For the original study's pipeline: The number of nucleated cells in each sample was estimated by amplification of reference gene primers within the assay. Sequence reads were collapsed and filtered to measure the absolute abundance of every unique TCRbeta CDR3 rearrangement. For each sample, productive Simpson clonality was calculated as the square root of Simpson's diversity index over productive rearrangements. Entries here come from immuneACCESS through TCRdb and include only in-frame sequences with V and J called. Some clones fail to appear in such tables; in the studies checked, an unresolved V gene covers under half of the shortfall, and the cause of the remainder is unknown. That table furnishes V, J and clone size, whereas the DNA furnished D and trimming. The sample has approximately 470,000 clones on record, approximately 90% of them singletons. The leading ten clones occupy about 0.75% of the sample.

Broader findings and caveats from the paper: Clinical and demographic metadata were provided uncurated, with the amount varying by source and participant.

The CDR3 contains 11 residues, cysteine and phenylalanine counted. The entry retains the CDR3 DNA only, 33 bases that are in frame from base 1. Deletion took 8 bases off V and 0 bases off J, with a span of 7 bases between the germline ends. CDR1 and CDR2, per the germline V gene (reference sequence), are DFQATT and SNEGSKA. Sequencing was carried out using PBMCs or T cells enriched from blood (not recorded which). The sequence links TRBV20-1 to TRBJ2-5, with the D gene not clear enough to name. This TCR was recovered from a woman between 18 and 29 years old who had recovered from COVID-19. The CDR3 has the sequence CSPLYQETQYF. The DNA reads TGCAGTCCTCTATACCAAGAGACCCAGTACTTC.